Following are 19 T cell receptor delta chains from one sample sequenced in a study of gamma-delta chains in newborns, infants, children. TCRdb reanalysed the reads via CATT. The data contain some 11,000 delta-chain clones, more than 7.5% of them seen just once; the ten biggest clones take up roughly 9%. The source material was blood. These receptors all come from a child who was a newborn, infant or young child, either healthy, febrile or measles-vaccinated (not recorded which).

This clone was seen only a few times. This may be a read error, as it is one base from a much larger clone. The sample has other DNA sequences that encode this CDR3 too. This chain joins TRDV2 and TRDJ1, with 9 bases aligning to TRDD3. J gave up 5 bases and V 3 bases, and 15 bases lay outside the gene matches. Per the germline V gene, CDR1 is GEAIGNYY and CDR2 is EKD. The CDR3 totals 17 residues. CDR3 sequence (DNA): TGTGCCTGTGACCCACTCCTTACTGGGGGACCCACTGATAAACTCATCTTT. It encodes CACDPLLTGGPTDKLIF.

The table lists this clone with a few counts. The rearrangement joins TRDV1 to TRDJ1, with 12 bases identical to TRDD3. With V trimmed by 4 bases and J by 0 bases, 30 bases remained unmatched. The CDR3 length is 25 residues. Germline V gene lookup returns CDR1 TSWWSYY and CDR2 QGS. The CDR3 loop reads CALGVATFLRDPLLGDTLYTDKLIF. The CDR3, as DNA: TGTGCTCTTGGGGTCGCGACTTTCCTACGGGACCCATTACTGGGGGATACATTGTACACCGATAAACTCATCTTT.

The table lists this clone with a few counts. The V and J genes are TRDV2 and TRDJ2; 12 nucleotides match TRDD3. The length of the CDR3 is 19 residues. Unmatched junction bases numbered 14, after V lost 0 bases and J lost 7 bases. Germline V CDR1 and CDR2: GEAIGNYY, EKD. The CDR3 coding sequence is TGTGCCTGTGACACCGTGAGAAACTGGGGGATACATCTAGAAGCACAACTCTTCTTT. Its translation: CACDTVRNWGIHLEAQLFF.

This clone is medium-sized. It may be a read error: a sequence one base away is much more abundant. Other DNA sequences within the sample encode an identical CDR3. CDR3 residues: CACDITGGSWDTRQMFF. As DNA, the CDR3 is TGTGCCTGTGACATTACTGGGGGATCCTGGGACACCCGACAGATGTTTTTC. The chain couples TRDV2 to TRDJ3; 9 bases fit TRDD3. CDR1 and CDR2 from the germline V gene are GEAIGNYY and EKD. Trimming removed 2 bases from V and 1 base from J; junction bases left unmatched: 2. The CDR3 runs 17 residues.

For this clone: With a much larger clone just one base away, this may be a read error. J is TRDJ3 and V is TRDV2, with 13 positions matching TRDD3. Trimming at V came to 0 bases and at J to 2 bases, leaving 6 bases not matched to a gene. There are 20 residues in the CDR3. Germline V gene sequence: CDR1 GEAIGNYY, CDR2 EKD. This CDR3 is CACDTATGGYDTWDTRQMFF. The CDR3 region has the DNA TGTGCCTGTGACACCGCTACTGGGGGATACGACACCTGGGACACCCGACAGATGTTTTTC.

The CDR3 region is CACDTVRGSSSWDTRQMFF. The CDR3 DNA reads TGTGCCTGTGACACCGTAAGGGGTTCCAGCTCCTGGGACACCCGACAGATGTTTTTC. This chain uses TRDV2 with TRDJ3; no clear D gene. Trimming stripped 0 bases from V and 0 bases from J, with 14 bases between. The CDR3 covers 19 residues. CDR1 GEAIGNYY and CDR2 EKD come from the germline V gene.

On this clone itself: A much larger clone differs by one base, so this may be a read error. This sample also contains other DNA sequences that code for the same CDR3. This rearrangement joins TRDV2 to TRDJ3, with 8 nucleotides matching TRDD3. CDR3 length equals 18 residues. Per germline, CDR1 GEAIGNYY and CDR2 EKD. The junction had 4 bases not matched to a gene; V was cut back by 1 base and J by 0 bases. CDR3 DNA: TGTGCCTGTGACACTGGGGGATCCAGCTCCTGGGACACCCGACAGATGTTTTTC. Residues: CACDTGGSSSWDTRQMFF.

As concerns this clone: A junction end diverges from the germline sequence, so it may reflect a read error. The chain recombines TRDV2 with TRDJ3; 13 bases match TRDD3. The CDR3 runs to 21 residues. Germline CDR1 GEAIGNYY, CDR2 EKD. The CDR3 nucleotides read TGTGCCTGTGACTCTACTGGGGGATACGGTCAGAGCTCCTGGGACACCCTACAGATGTTTTTC. It specifies CACDSTGGYGQSSWDTLQMFF.

This clone occurred a few times. The junction differs from germline at one of its ends, possibly a read error. The chain carries TRDV3 and TRDJ1, with 12 bases identical to TRDD3. CDR3 size: 19 residues. The germline V gene has CDR1 TVYSNPD and CDR2 GDNSRS (reference sequence). The CDR3 loop reads CAFGFLPLLGDTYTDKLIF. CDR3 coding DNA: TGTGCCTTTGGATTCCTCCCTCTACTGGGGGATACTTACACCGATAAGCTCATCTTT.

The chain employs TRDV2 and TRDJ2; TRDD3 matches at 7 bases. CDR1 and CDR2 from the germline V gene are GEAIGNYY and EKD. J gave up 7 bases and V 3 bases, and 7 bases lay outside the gene matches. This CDR3 has 14 residues. The CDR3 nucleotides read TGTGCCTGTGACCTCTGGGGGGTACAAGCACAACTCTTCTTT. Its protein is CACDLWGVQAQLFF.

This clone was detected only a few times. Within the sample, other DNA sequences also encode this same CDR3. The chain carries TRDV2 and TRDJ3; the D gene is possibly TRDD3 (6 bases). Deletions cut 1 base from V and 1 base from J, with 13 bases between. Germline values: CDR1 GEAIGNYY, CDR2 EKD. The CDR3 extends over 18 amino acids. This CDR3 reads CACDTGGYRSWDTRQMFF. The DNA of the CDR3 is TGTGCCTGTGACACTGGTGGATACCGGTCCTGGGACACCCGACAGATGTTTTTC.

This clone is medium-sized in the sample. In the same sample, other DNA sequences code for this CDR3. The chain carries TRDV2 and TRDJ3; TRDD3 aligns across 12 bases. The J segment lost 5 bases and the V segment lost 1 base, leaving 20 bases of the junction unmatched. Germline values: CDR1 GEAIGNYY, CDR2 EKD. CDR3 length equals 23 residues. The CDR3 bases are TGTGCCTGTGACACTGGGTCTTTACTGGGGGATACTTCGGGTGCCCGGGACACCCGACAGATGTTTTTC. Protein sequence: CACDTGSLLGDTSGARDTRQMFF.

Concerning this clone itself: A read error may explain this, as a much larger clone is one base away. The chain uses TRDV2 and TRDJ3; TRDD3 agrees at 9 bases. Per the germline V gene, CDR1 is GEAIGNYY and CDR2 is EKD. The CDR3 contains 20 residues. As DNA, the CDR3 is TGTGCCTGTGACACCGCTACTGGGGGACCTGCATCCTGTGACACCCGACAGATGTTTTTC. This encodes CACDTATGGPASCDTRQMFF.

Only a few counts were recorded for this clone. The TCRdb protein comes from a much larger clone and disagrees with this DNA's translation at residue 4, likely due to a read error; the protein given here is derived from the DNA. This rearrangement joins TRDV2 to TRDJ3; 7 bases are a match to TRDD3. CDR1 and CDR2 from the germline V gene are GEAIGNYY and EKD. This CDR3 spans 18 amino acids. The CDR3 sequence: CACGTVGDSSWDTRQMFF. DNA of the CDR3: TGTGCCTGTGGCACCGTGGGGGACAGCTCCTGGGACACCCGACAGATGTTTTTC.

This clone was seen only a few times. The chain joins TRDV1 to TRDJ2, with D possibly TRDD3 on 6 matching bases. CDR3 length: 17 amino acids. Germline CDR1 and CDR2: TSWWSYY and QGS. V was trimmed by 0 bases and J by 4 bases, leaving 15 bases between them. CDR3 coding DNA: TGTGCTCTTGGGGAACTAATCCCGGGGGGGACGACAGCACAACTCTTCTTT. Protein product: CALGELIPGGTTAQLFF.

This clone came up a few times. The chain has TRDV2 and TRDJ3, with 12 bases fitting TRDD3. J gave up 2 bases and V 1 base, and 8 bases lay outside the gene matches. The CDR3 has 20 residues. Germline values: CDR1 GEAIGNYY, CDR2 EKD. The CDR3 here is CACDTTSGGYATWDTRQMFF. DNA for the CDR3: TGTGCCTGTGACACGACGTCTGGGGGATACGCCACCTGGGACACCCGACAGATGTTTTTC.

About this clone itself: The sample contains more than one DNA sequence encoding this CDR3. The rearrangement uses TRDV2 and TRDJ3, with 7 bases aligning to TRDD3. CDR1 GEAIGNYY and CDR2 EKD come from the germline V gene. The CDR3 sequence is 18 residues long. After removal of 3 bases from V and 0 bases from J, the junction contained 7 bases not matched to a gene. CDR3 residues: CACDPAGGSSWDTRQMFF. As DNA, the CDR3 is TGTGCCTGTGACCCTGCTGGGGGTAGCTCCTGGGACACCCGACAGATGTTTTTC.

In this sample, this clone is medium-sized (0.01 to 0.1%). The CDR3 spells CACDTLGDQTDKLIF. The DNA for the CDR3 is TGTGCCTGTGACACGTTGGGGGACCAGACCGATAAACTCATCTTT. This chain joins TRDV2 and TRDJ1, with 7 bases matching TRDD3. J lost 2 bases, V lost 1 base, and 6 bases had no gene match. Per the germline V gene, CDR1 is GEAIGNYY and CDR2 is EKD. There are 15 residues in the CDR3.

Details on this clone: TCRdb's listed protein matches a much larger clone and diverges from this DNA's translation at residue 5, likely through a read error; the protein shown comes from the DNA. The V and J genes are TRDV2 and TRDJ1, with D possibly TRDD3 on 6 matching bases. The CDR3 length is 14 residues. The germline V and J ends were trimmed by 4 bases and 2 bases, with 13 bases remaining between them. Germline V gene lookup returns CDR1 GEAIGNYY and CDR2 EKD. CDR3 sequence: CACDHVLGTDKLIF. Written as DNA, the CDR3 is TGTGCCTGTGATCATGTACTGGGAACCGATAAACTCATCTTT.